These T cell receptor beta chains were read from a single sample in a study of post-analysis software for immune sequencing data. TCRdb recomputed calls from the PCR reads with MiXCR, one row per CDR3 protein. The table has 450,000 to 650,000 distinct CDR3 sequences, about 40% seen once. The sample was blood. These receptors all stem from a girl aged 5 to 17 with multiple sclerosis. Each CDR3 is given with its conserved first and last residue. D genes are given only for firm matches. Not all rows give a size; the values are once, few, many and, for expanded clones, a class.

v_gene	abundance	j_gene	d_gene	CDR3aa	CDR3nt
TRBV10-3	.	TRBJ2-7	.	CAISIQHYEQYF	TGTGCCATCAGTATTCAGCACTACGAGCAGTACTTC
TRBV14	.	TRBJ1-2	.	CASSVRDERRGYTF	TGTGCCAGCAGCGTCCGGGACGAACGTCGTGGCTACACCTTC
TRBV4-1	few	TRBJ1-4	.	CASSQGPSLPNEKLFF	TGCGCCAGCAGCCAAGGACCCTCCCTGCCGAATGAAAAACTGTTTTTT
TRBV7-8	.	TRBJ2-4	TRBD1	CASSSGQGRNIQYF	TGTGCCAGCAGCTCGGGACAGGGGAGGAACATTCAGTACTTC
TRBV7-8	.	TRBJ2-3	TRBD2	CASRFSGRAADTQYF	TGTGCCAGCAGGTTTAGCGGGAGGGCCGCAGATACGCAGTATTTT
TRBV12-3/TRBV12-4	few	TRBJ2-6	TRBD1	CASVFVGQVLSGANVLTF	TGTGCCAGCGTATTTGTGGGACAGGTTCTCTCTGGGGCCAACGTCCTGACTTTC
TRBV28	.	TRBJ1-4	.	CASTFRSGLEKLFF	TGTGCCAGCACCTTCCGTTCGGGACTCGAAAAACTGTTTTTT
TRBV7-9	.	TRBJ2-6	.	CAQHRPSGANVLTF	TGTGCTCAACATAGGCCGTCTGGGGCCAACGTCCTGACTTTC
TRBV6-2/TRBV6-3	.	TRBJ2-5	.	CASSSSRRETQYF	TGTGCCAGCAGTTCTTCCAGACGGGAGACCCAGTACTTC
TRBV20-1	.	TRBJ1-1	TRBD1	CSAGTDTEAFF	TGCAGTGCCGGGACAGACACTGAAGCTTTCTTT
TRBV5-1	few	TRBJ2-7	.	CASSLGKVEQYF	TGCGCCAGCAGCTTGGGAAAGGTCGAGCAGTACTTC
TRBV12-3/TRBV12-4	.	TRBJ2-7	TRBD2	CATSGNSDEQYF	TGTGCCACTAGCGGGAACAGCGACGAGCAGTACTTC
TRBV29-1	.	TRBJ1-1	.	CSVEGRQVNTEAFF	TGCAGCGTTGAAGGACGACAGGTGAACACTGAAGCTTTCTTT
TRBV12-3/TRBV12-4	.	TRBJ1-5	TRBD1	CASSPGQVNQPQHF	TGTGCCAGCAGTCCGGGACAGGTCAATCAGCCCCAGCATTTT
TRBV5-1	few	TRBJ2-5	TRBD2	CASSMGQGTSGQETQYF	TGCGCCAGCAGCATGGGGCAAGGGACTAGCGGCCAAGAGACCCAGTACTTC
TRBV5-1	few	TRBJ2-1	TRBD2	CASSPGGLAGNEQFF	TGCGCCAGCAGCCCTGGGGGGCTAGCGGGTAATGAGCAGTTCTTC
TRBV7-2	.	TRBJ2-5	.	CASTTSGYQETQYF	TGTGCCAGCACGACTAGTGGGTACCAAGAGACCCAGTACTTC
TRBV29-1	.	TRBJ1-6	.	CSVEVYRNSPLHF	TGCAGCGTTGAGGTATACAGAAATTCACCCCTCCACTTT
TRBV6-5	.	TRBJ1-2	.	CASRPQDNYGYTF	TGTGCCAGCAGGCCCCAGGATAACTATGGCTACACCTTC
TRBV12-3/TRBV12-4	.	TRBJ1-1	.	CASSFARVEAFF	TGTGCCAGCAGTTTTGCCAGGGTGGAGGCTTTCTTT
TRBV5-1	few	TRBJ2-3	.	CASSLVSGTDTQYF	TGTGCCAGCAGCCTCGTTTCGGGCACAGATACGCAGTATTTT
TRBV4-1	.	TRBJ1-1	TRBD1	CASSQPNTGADTEAFF	TGCGCCAGCAGCCAACCTAATACAGGGGCGGACACTGAAGCTTTCTTT
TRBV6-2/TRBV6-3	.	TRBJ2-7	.	CASSSQTNSYEQYF	TGTGCCAGCAGTTCCCAGACTAATTCCTACGAGCAGTACTTC
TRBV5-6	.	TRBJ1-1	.	CASSFFDRMNTEAFF	TGTGCCAGCAGCTTCTTCGACAGGATGAACACTGAAGCTTTCTTT
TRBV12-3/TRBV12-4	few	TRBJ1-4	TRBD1	CASSQTGRGEKLFF	TGTGCCAGCAGTCAGACAGGGAGGGGGGAAAAACTGTTTTTT
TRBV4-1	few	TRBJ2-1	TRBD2	CASSHPTGSSGGNEQFF	TGCGCCAGCAGCCACCCCACTGGCTCTAGCGGGGGCAATGAGCAGTTCTTC
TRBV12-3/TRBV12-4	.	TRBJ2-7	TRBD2	CTSSFGLVGYEQYF	TGTACCAGCAGTTTCGGACTAGTAGGCTACGAGCAGTACTTC
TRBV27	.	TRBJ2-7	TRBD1	CASSSTGGVYEQYF	TGTGCCAGCAGTTCAACAGGGGGCGTCTACGAGCAGTACTTC
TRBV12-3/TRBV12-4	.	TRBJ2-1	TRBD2	CASLGLAGVSYNEQFF	TGTGCCAGTTTGGGACTAGCGGGAGTATCCTACAATGAGCAGTTCTTC
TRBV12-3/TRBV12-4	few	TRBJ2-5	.	CASSRSMGGWYF	TGTGCCAGCAGTCGTTCTATGGGTGGGTGGTACTTC
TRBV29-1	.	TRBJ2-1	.	CSVVGRLKYNEQFF	TGCAGCGTTGTGGGCCGGCTAAAATACAATGAGCAGTTCTTC
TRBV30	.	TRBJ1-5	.	CAWSVRDNQPQHF	TGTGCCTGGAGTGTGAGGGACAATCAGCCCCAGCATTTT
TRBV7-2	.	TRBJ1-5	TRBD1	CASSLGRPGGRSNQPQHF	TGTGCCAGCAGCTTAGGTAGGCCAGGGGGAAGGAGCAATCAGCCCCAGCATTTT
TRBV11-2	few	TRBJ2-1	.	CASSPIAPNNEQFF	TGTGCCAGCAGCCCGATAGCGCCAAACAATGAGCAGTTCTTC
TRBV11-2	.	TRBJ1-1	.	CASSVRYDSNTEAFF	TGTGCCAGCAGCGTCCGCTATGACAGCAACACTGAAGCTTTCTTT
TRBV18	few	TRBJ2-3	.	CASSPGKSSTDTQYF	TGTGCCAGCTCCCCAGGAAAAAGTAGCACAGATACGCAGTATTTT
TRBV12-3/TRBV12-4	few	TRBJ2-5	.	CASSLALRQQETQYF	TGTGCCAGCAGTTTAGCATTGAGGCAGCAAGAGACCCAGTACTTC
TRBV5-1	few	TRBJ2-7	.	CASSVMTGSYEQYF	TGCGCCAGCAGCGTCATGACAGGATCCTACGAGCAGTACTTC